The clone carrying this T cell receptor (beta chain) has only a few counts. Its antigen is unidentified. The data are from a study of T cell repertoires in cytomegalovirus infection. Whole-study context: Indications of both CMV infection and matching HLA type were provided by public TCR beta signatures.

TCRdb re-derived calls from the reads in MiXCR, one entry per CDR3 protein. The data contain 110,000 or so distinct CDR3 sequences, about 30% of them singletons. Study-wide points: Summed frequency of shared TCR beta families picked out CMV carriers who also had the relevant HLA. HLA-C-restricted CMV clonotypes gave the most frequent clonotype in two of eight donors.

The V segment lost 4 bases and the J segment 2 bases; nucleotides outside the gene matches: 5. This CDR3 region has 18 residues. CDR1 and CDR2 from the germline V gene are SGHTA and FQGNSA. This chain connects TRBV7-2 to TRBJ2-4; TRBD2 aligns across 16 bases. This clonotype originated in a human donor in good health (CMV status not recorded). Some clones in this sample may be carry-over from other donors' samples. Source: CD8+ T cells from cultured PBMCs, taken from culture after CMV antigen stimulation. The CDR3 coding sequence is TGTGCCAGCAGCTGGGGGACTAGCGGGGGGGCTACCAAAAACATTCAGTACTTC. Its protein is CASSWGTSGGATKNIQYF.